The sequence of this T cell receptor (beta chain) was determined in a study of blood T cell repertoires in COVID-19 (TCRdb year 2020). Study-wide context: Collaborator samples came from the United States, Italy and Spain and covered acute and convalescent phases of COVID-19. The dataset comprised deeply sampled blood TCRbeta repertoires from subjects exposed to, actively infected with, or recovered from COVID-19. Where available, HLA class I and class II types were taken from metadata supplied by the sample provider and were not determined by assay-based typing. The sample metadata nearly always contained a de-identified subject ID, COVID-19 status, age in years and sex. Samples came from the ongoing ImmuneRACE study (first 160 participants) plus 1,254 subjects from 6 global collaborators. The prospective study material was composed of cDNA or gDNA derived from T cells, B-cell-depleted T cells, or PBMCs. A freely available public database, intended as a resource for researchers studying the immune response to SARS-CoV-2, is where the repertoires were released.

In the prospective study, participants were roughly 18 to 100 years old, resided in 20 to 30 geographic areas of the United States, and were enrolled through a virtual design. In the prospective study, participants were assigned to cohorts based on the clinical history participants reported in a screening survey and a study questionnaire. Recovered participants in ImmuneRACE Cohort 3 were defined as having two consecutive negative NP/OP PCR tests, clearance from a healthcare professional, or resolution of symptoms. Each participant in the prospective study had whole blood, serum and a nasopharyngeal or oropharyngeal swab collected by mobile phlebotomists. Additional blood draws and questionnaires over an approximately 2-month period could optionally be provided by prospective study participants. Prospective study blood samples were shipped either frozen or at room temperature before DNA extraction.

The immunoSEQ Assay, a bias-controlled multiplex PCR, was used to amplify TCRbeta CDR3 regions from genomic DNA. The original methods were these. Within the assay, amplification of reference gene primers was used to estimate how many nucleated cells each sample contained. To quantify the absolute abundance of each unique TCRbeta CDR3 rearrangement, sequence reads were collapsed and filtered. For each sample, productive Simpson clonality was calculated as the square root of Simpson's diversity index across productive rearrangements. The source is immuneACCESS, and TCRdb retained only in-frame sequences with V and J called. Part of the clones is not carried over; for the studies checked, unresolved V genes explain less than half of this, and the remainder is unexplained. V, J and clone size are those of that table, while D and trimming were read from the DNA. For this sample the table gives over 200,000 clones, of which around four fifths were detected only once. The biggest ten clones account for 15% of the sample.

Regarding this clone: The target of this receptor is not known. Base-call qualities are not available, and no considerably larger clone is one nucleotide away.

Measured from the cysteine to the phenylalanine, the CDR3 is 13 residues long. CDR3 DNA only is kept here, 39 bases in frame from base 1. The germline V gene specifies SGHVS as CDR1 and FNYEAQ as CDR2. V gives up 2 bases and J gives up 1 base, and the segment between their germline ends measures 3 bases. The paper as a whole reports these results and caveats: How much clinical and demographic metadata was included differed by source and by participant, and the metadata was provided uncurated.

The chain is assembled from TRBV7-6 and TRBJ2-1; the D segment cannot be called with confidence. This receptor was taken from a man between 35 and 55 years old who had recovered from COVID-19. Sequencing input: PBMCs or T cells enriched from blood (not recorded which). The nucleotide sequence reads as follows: TGTGCCAGCAGCTTAACTTCCTACAATGAGCAGTTCTTC. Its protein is CASSLTSYNEQFF.